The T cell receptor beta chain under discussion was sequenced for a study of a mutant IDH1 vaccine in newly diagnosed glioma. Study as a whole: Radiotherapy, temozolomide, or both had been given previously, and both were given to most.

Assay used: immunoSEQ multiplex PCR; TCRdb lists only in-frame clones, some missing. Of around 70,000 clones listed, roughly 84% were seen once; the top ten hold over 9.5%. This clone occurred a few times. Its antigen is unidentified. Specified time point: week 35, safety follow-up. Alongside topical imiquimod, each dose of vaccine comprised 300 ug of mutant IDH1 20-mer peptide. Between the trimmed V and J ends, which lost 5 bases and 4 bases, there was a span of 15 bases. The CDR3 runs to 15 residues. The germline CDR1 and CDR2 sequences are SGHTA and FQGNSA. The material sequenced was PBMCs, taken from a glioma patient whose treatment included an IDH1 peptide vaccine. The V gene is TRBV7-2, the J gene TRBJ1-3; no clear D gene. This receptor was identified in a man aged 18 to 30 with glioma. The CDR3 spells CASSPPPGSGNTIYF. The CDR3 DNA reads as TGTGCCAGCAGCCCTCCTCCAGGTTCGGGAAACACCATATATTTT.